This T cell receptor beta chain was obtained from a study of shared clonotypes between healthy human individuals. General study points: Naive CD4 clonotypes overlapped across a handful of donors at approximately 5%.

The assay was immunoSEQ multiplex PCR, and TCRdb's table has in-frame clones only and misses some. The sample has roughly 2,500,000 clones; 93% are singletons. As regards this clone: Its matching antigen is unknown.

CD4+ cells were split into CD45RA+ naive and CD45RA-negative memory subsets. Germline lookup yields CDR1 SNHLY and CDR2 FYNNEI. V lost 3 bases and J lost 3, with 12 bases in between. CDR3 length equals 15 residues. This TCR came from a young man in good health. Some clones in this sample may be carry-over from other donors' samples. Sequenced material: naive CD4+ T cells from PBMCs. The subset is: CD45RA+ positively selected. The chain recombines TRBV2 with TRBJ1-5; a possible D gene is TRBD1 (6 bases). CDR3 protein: CASSEGTNVNQPQHF. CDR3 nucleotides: TGTGCCAGCAGTGAGGGGACAAATGTCAATCAGCCCCAGCATTTT. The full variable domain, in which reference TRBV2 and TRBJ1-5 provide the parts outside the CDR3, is EPEVTQTPSHQVTQMGQEVILRCVPISNHLYFYWYRQILGQKVEFLVSFYNNEISEKSEIFDDQFSVERPDGSNFTLKIRSTKLEDSAMYFCASSEGTNVNQPQHFGDGTRLSIL.